This T cell receptor (beta chain) was identified in a study of T-cell reconstitution after alpha-beta-depleted transplantation in children. Unique molecular identifiers featured in how the TCRbeta library was prepared. TCRdb reanalysed the PCR reads using MiXCR and keeps one entry per CDR3 protein. The table has 300,000 to 400,000 distinct CDR3 sequences, roughly 15% seen once. The CDR3 contains 16 residues. J gave up 3 bases and V 4 bases, and 4 bases lay outside the gene matches. From germline, CDR1 is LGHNT and CDR2 FRNRAP. Study findings and constraints: Most T-cell counts and diversity one year after the transplant came from T cells that were newly produced. Surviving recipient T cells and thymic progenitors underlay high day-60 TCRbeta diversity in some patients.

This clonotype appeared a few times. Its target is not known. The V and J genes are TRBV12-5 and TRBJ2-2; 11 bases fit TRBD2. This sample comprised PBMCs, mostly from graft donor cells, obtained 360 days after TCRalphabeta/CD19-depleted stem cell transplant. This TCR derives from a male patient between 2 and 10 years old who had a stem cell transplant for acute lymphoblastic leukemia, so the T cells may come from the graft donor. The CDR3 nucleotides are TGTGCTAGTGGTTCGATGGGACTAGCGGACACCGGGGAGCTGTTTTTT. Its protein product is CASGSMGLADTGELFF.